Shown below are 21 T cell receptor beta chains from a single sample sequenced in a study of blood T cell repertoires in COVID-19 (dated by TCRdb to about 2020). Libraries were built with the immunoSEQ multiplex PCR assay. Entries here come from immuneACCESS through TCRdb and include only in-frame sequences with V and J called. Some clones fail to appear in such tables; in the studies checked, an unresolved V gene covers under half of the shortfall, and the cause of the remainder is unknown. In all, the sample holds fewer than 120,000 clones, and 88% of those were seen once. The ten largest clones represent around 3.2% of the sample. Sequenced sample: peripheral blood. These receptors were taken from a woman in her 50s with acute or convalescent COVID-19.

The chain combines TRBV7-9 with TRBJ2-7; 12 bases match TRBD2. There are 16 residues in the CDR3. Per germline, CDR1 SEHNR and CDR2 FQNEAQ (reference sequence). Trimming took 3 bases from V and 5 from J; bases not matched to a gene: 8. The CDR3 spells CASSFMTSGSVHEQYF. Here the CDR3 DNA reads TGTGCCAGCAGCTTTATGACTAGCGGGAGCGTACACGAGCAGTACTTC.

The V call is TRBV7-8, the J call TRBJ2-3; D uncertain. This CDR3 comprises 15 residues. Germline V gene lookup returns CDR1 SGHVS and CDR2 FQNEAQ. V lost 1 base and J lost 0, with 8 bases in between. The CDR3 loop reads CASSLGLFSTDTQYF. CDR3 nucleotide sequence: TGTGCCAGCAGCTTAGGACTCTTCAGCACAGATACGCAGTATTTT. The variable domain in full, completed from reference TRBV7-8 and TRBJ2-3, reads GAGVSQSPRYKVAKRGQDVALRCDPISGHVSLFWYQQALGQGPEFLTYFQNEAQLDKSGLPSDRFFAERPEGSVSTLKIQRTQQEDSAVYLCASSLGLFSTDTQYFGPGTRLTVL.

Written as DNA, the CDR3 is TGTGCCAGCAGCCCGTCACATGAAGCTTTCTTT. Translating gives CASSPSHEAFF. The chain combines TRBV7-8 with TRBJ1-1, with D unresolved. Germline CDR1 is SGHVS and CDR2 is FQNEAQ. Between the trimmed V and J ends, which lost 5 bases and 7 bases, there was a span of 8 bases. The CDR3 has 11 amino acids.

This rearrangement joins TRBV7-8 to TRBJ1-2; 8 bases are shared with TRBD1. The J segment lost 8 bases and the V segment lost 5 bases, leaving 10 bases of the junction unmatched. The germline V gene has CDR1 SGHVS and CDR2 FQNEAQ. This CDR3 is 14 amino acids long. CDR3 sequence: CASSLQPTGEGYTF. The CDR3 coding sequence is TGTGCCAGCAGCCTCCAACCGACAGGGGAAGGCTACACCTTC.

The CDR3 DNA reads as TGTGCCAGCAGTAGGACTAGCGGGAATGAGCAGTTCTTC. It codes for CASSRTSGNEQFF. This chain links TRBV6-5 with TRBJ2-1; 11 bases agree with TRBD2. V dropped 5 bases and J dropped 7; count of bases not matched to a gene: 1. There are 13 residues in the CDR3. CDR1 MNHEY and CDR2 SVGAGI come from the germline V gene.

The rearrangement uses TRBV6-4 and TRBJ2-5, with TRBD2 as a possible D gene (6 bases). The V end was cut by 4 bases, the J end by 3 bases, with 21 bases between. The CDR3 length is 17 residues. Germline V gives CDR1 MRHNA, CDR2 SNTAGT. The CDR3 nucleotides are TGTGCCAGCAGTGTCTTCGGACTATCCAAAGAAAAAGAGACCCAGTACTTC. It encodes CASSVFGLSKEKETQYF.

The chain recombines TRBV12-3 or TRBV12-4 with TRBJ1-1, with D unresolved. The CDR3 is 13 amino acids. V dropped 5 bases and J dropped 1 base, with 8 bases sitting between them. CDR3 DNA sequence: TGTGCCAGCAGTGAGGGCCCGAACACTGAAGCTTTCTTT. This translates into CASSEGPNTEAFF.

This clone was seen just once. CDR3 coding DNA: TGTGCCTGGGCGCCTGACGACAGGGCGAATCAGCCCCAGCATTTT. Amino acids: CAWAPDDRANQPQHF. The chain recombines TRBV30 with TRBJ1-5; 7 bases are shared with TRBD1. This CDR3 has 15 residues. Losses at the gene ends were 5 bases for V and 4 bases for J; bases not matched to a gene: 11. Germline CDR1 and CDR2: GTSNPN and SVGIG (reference sequence).

The chain links TRBV29-1 to TRBJ2-1, with 12 bases fitting TRBD2. With V trimmed by 3 bases and J by 6 bases, 9 bases remained unmatched. CDR3 length: 16 amino acids. Germline V gives CDR1 SQVTM, CDR2 ANQGSEA. This chain's CDR3 is CSVDPMTSGSFNEQFF. CDR3 bases: TGCAGCGTTGACCCCATGACTAGCGGGAGTTTCAATGAGCAGTTCTTC.

The V gene is TRBV18, the J gene TRBJ2-1, with D perhaps matching TRBD1 (7 bases). The length of the CDR3 is 15 residues. CDR1 and CDR2 from the germline V gene are KGHSH and LQKENI. Between the trimmed V and J ends, which lost 6 bases and 0 bases, there was a span of 12 bases. The CDR3 reads CASSPRGDSYNEQFF. In nucleotides, the CDR3 is TGTGCCAGCTCCCCCAGGGGGGACTCCTACAATGAGCAGTTCTTC.

This clone was detected only a few times. The gene calls are TRBV27 and TRBJ2-3; TRBD2 matches 7 bases. The junction had 9 bases not matched to a gene; V was cut back by 2 bases and J by 4 bases. Germline CDR1 MNHEY, CDR2 SMNVEV (reference sequence). The CDR3 covers 16 residues. The CDR3, as DNA: TGTGCCAGCAGTTTAGTGGCTAGCGGAGGGGCAGATACGCAGTATTTT. Translation: CASSLVASGGADTQYF.

V and J are TRBV19 and TRBJ2-3; 11 nucleotides agree with TRBD1. With 5 bases clipped from V and 5 bases from J, the junction kept 6 bases outside the gene matches. The germline gives CDR1 LNHDA, CDR2 SQIVND (reference sequence). This CDR3 contains 15 residues. CDR3 sequence (DNA): TGTGCCAGTAGTCTCGGGACAGGGGGGTTAGATACGCAGTATTTT. Encoded protein: CASSLGTGGLDTQYF.

This chain joins TRBV5-1 and TRBJ2-7; 10 bases are a match to TRBD2. The CDR3 runs to 16 residues. CDR1 SGHRS and CDR2 YFSETQ come from the germline V gene. The V and J ends lost 0 bases and 4 bases, in that order; junction bases with no gene match: 7. The CDR3 reads CASSLGSASGSYEQYF. DNA for the CDR3: TGCGCCAGCAGCTTGGGATCGGCTAGCGGGAGTTACGAGCAGTACTTC.

V and J are TRBV4-1 and TRBJ2-1, with TRBD2 identical over 7 bases. J lost 2 bases, V lost 0 bases, and 7 bases had no gene match. Germline V lookup: CDR1 MGHRA, CDR2 YSYEKL. The CDR3 has 17 amino acids. In nucleotides, the CDR3 is TGCGCCAGCAGCCAAGAGGTTGCGGGAGCCACCTACAATGAGCAGTTCTTC. Protein product: CASSQEVAGATYNEQFF.

The J gene is TRBJ1-5, the V gene TRBV6-4; D is undetermined. The V and J ends lost 6 bases and 1 base respectively, with 7 bases between them. Germline CDR1 reads MRHNA; CDR2 reads SNTAGT. This CDR3 contains 13 residues. For the CDR3, the DNA is TGTGCCAGCAGGGCCCCCAGCAATCAGCCCCAGCATTTT. Protein sequence: CASRAPSNQPQHF.

The chain uses TRBV28 and TRBJ2-7, with D perhaps TRBD1 (6 bases). Germline V gives CDR1 MDHEN, CDR2 SYDVKM. Trimming stripped 5 bases from V and 0 bases from J, with 14 bases between. The CDR3 loop spans 15 amino acids. The CDR3 protein is CASSGQGSSSYEQYF. The CDR3 DNA follows: TGTGCCAGCAGTGGCCAGGGGTCGAGCTCCTACGAGCAGTACTTC.

CDR3 in DNA: TGTGCCAGCAGATGGGACAGGGAAGATGGCTACACCTTC. Its translation: CASRWDREDGYTF. The chain uses TRBV5-6 and TRBJ1-2; 9 bases line up with TRBD1. The junction had 5 bases not matched to a gene; V was cut back by 5 bases and J by 6 bases. The CDR3 contains 13 residues. Per the germline V gene, CDR1 is SGHDT and CDR2 is YYEEEE. The full variable domain, in which reference TRBV5-6 and TRBJ1-2 provide the parts outside the CDR3, is DAGVTQSPTHLIKTRGQQVTLRCSPKSGHDTVSWYQQALGQGPQFIFQYYEEEERQRGNFPDRFSGHQFPNYSSELNVNALLLGDSALYLCASRWDREDGYTFGSGTRLTVV.

This clone turned up a few times. The chain employs TRBV24-1 and TRBJ2-3, with D possibly TRBD2 on 5 matching bases. Germline CDR1 reads KGHDR; CDR2 reads SFDVKD. There are 12 residues in the CDR3. Trimming removed 9 bases at V and 1 base at J, with 7 bases between. This CDR3 is CATGGGTDTQYF. The DNA of the CDR3 is TGTGCCACCGGAGGCGGCACAGATACGCAGTATTTT.

As for this clone: Other nucleotide sequences in the sample specify the same CDR3. V is TRBV27 and J is TRBJ1-3; maybe TRBD1 (6 bases). The CDR3 length is 14 residues. V gave up 4 bases and J gave up 3 bases, with 10 bases separating them. Germline CDR1 reads MNHEY; CDR2 reads SMNVEV (reference sequence). CDR3 amino acids: CASSSRTVGNTIYF. The CDR3 region has the DNA TGTGCCAGCAGTTCCCGGACAGTTGGAAACACCATATATTTT.

The chain employs TRBV6-5 and TRBJ2-7; 8 bases map to TRBD1. V gave up 8 bases and J gave up 5 bases; unmatched junction bases: 11. The CDR3 has 14 residues. CDR1 MNHEY and CDR2 SVGAGI come from the germline V gene. CDR3 residues: CASGRTGGVDEQYF. The CDR3 nucleotides read TGTGCCAGCGGTCGAACAGGGGGTGTAGACGAGCAGTACTTC.

The chain employs TRBV3-1 (or the pseudogene TRBV3-2) and TRBJ2-3, with D perhaps matching TRBD2 (5 bases). Germline V gives CDR1 LGHDT, CDR2 YNNKEL (reference sequence). The CDR3 is 14 residues long. The ends were cut back, 4 bases at V and 1 base at J, with 9 bases in the middle. In DNA, the CDR3 is TGTGCCAGCAGCCCTGCGCGGGGCACAGATACGCAGTATTTT. Its translation: CASSPARGTDTQYF.